This T cell receptor (beta chain) came from a study of cytomegalovirus exposure and HLA in healthy donors (dated by TCRdb to about 2017). Regarding the complete study: According to an earlier analysis of a few hundred of the donors, about 179 million T cells yielded 117 million unique TCR beta sequences and less than 300 Gb of sequence data. Roughly 5 DR-DQ haplotypes were treated as single units for association and clustering because of strong linkage in the cohort. To study patterns of TCR occurrence, a later analysis re-analyzed previously published TCR beta repertoires from more than 550 donors and added high-resolution HLA genotyping. The study aimed to test whether signatures of past pathogen exposure could be identified by cataloging public T cell receptors. To predict cytomegalovirus infection status, the study brought together high-throughput TCR immunosequencing, statistical association of individual TCRs with disease status, and machine learning. Every repertoire in the discovery cohort had been generated on one and the same sequencing platform. Donor age, sex, ethnicity and CMV serostatus were compiled together with the repertoire data. To decide whether each TCR beta V gene segment behaved as functional or pseudogenic, an earlier analysis of approximately 590 of the donors relied on high-throughput TCR beta sequencing. Genome-wide SNP genotypes for about 65% of the 666 donors were used in a later genetic analysis, which treated that subset as a discovery cohort. Typing coverage differed by locus: A, B, C, DRB1 and DQB1 were typed in about 629-630 donors, DQA1 in roughly 510, DPA1 in nearly 610, and DPB1 in 400 to 480. The later analysis used no new phenotypic data to find candidate immune exposures, relying instead on TCR beta sequences and their occurrence across donors. Class I and class II HLA loci were covered by the typing at four-digit resolution. Across approximately 420 genotyped donors of the cohort, an average of roughly 250,000 unique TCR beta nucleotide sequences per donor were sequenced, and around 19% of those sequences were non-productive. An early release that covered fewer than 800 HLA-typed donors contained around 330 gigabases of sequencing data and tens of millions of unique TCR sequences. Among the approximately 430 genotyped donors, about 85% belonged to the genetic ancestry cluster associated with self-reported Caucasian donors. The study profiled the T cell repertoires of more than 500 subjects by immunosequencing and related them to cytomegalovirus serostatus. In addition to the first cohort of 500 to 850 subjects, a separate validation cohort of some 120 different subjects was used.

The investigation overall reported the following: A further reported finding was that TCR beta sequences accurately predicted the HLA-A and HLA-B alleles for most subjects in the first cohort. Because counts were too low, around 17 rarely observed V segments, including chromosome 9 orphons, were left out of the earlier analysis of 587 of the donors. An association between a missense DCLRE1C variant and V-gene and J-gene trimming of TCR beta chains was found in a later genetic analysis and replicated in an independent cohort. In a later analysis, around 17,000 TCR beta sequences were associated with specific HLA alleles at a false discovery rate of 0.05. In a later analysis, TCR association rates were found to vary across HLA loci, with the most associated TCRs seen for DRB1 alleles and the fewest for HLA-C alleles. Only TCR beta chains were sequenced in this cohort, and the absence of alpha or paired-chain data limited detectable features. Compared with equally common non-associated chains, HLA-associated TCR beta chains in a later analysis were more clonally expanded and had lower generation probabilities. Linkage disequilibrium might explain the correlated functional status among segregating V segments, but an unknown experimental factor could not be ruled out. An earlier analysis of around 600 of the donors showed that most TCR beta V segments appeared in productive rearrangements either about 90% or about 30% of the time, which broadly matched IMGT annotations. HLA typing was unavailable for some donors at each locus, so association tests used only the typed subset. A cluster of highly shared sequence variants was judged likely to represent a technical artifact of the sequencing pipeline. A total of around 150 TCR beta chains were listed by the study as associated with cytomegalovirus. Assigning TCR associations to individual alleles was difficult when HLA alleles, especially DR and DQ, strongly co-occurred. According to a later analysis, most CMV-associated TCR beta chains appeared to be HLA-restricted, and the HLA associations seemed to be driven largely by CMV exposure. In both the original and validation cohorts, the classifier was reported to diagnose cytomegalovirus status with high specificity and sensitivity. In vitro tests confirmed that a few of the cytomegalovirus-associated TCR beta chains recognize cytomegalovirus antigens. Most TCR sequences were observed very rarely across donors, whereas some public TCRs were present in many individuals. A later analysis reported that several top co-occurrence clusters appeared linked to parvovirus B19, influenza, CMV and Epstein-Barr virus. The presence/absence analyses assumed that sequencing depth was roughly uniform across donors, and that assumption may not be true. Some IMGT-functional V segments, including TRBV6-2 and TRBV6-3, could not be told apart with the 87-base-pair reads, so those segments were excluded. According to a later genetic analysis, donors in an Asian-associated ancestry cluster had fewer N-insertions in productive TCRs than the approximately 690-donor mean. For the cohort, immune exposure information was limited to CMV serostatus. According to the authors, the approach could potentially be generalized to other disease states and immunological phenotypes.

The cohort consisted of 666 healthy bone marrow donors. Cohort members were all nominally healthy when sampled, although unrecorded immune exposures were likely present. The donor tested CMV seronegative and was one of the 352 seronegative cohort members. Each donor provided a peripheral blood sample, and peripheral blood mononuclear cells were used for TCR beta sequencing. Genomic DNA extraction from the blood cell samples was performed with the Qiagen DNeasy Blood Extraction Kit. From its cysteine to its phenylalanine, the CDR3 spans 13 amino acids. The kept DNA is CDR3 alone, 39 bases in frame from the first base. V loses 6 bases of germline sequence and J loses 1 base, and the interval between the two ends is 9 bases. CDR1 and CDR2, per the germline V gene, are SNHLY and FYNNEI. To prepare the library, the immunoSEQ multiplex PCR assay was applied. For the multiplex PCR, a mixture combining 60 forward primers for TCR Vbeta segments and 13 reverse primers for TCR Jbeta segments was used. The CDR3 region of rearranged TCR beta genes was amplified from genomic DNA with a multiplex PCR assay. On the Illumina HiSeq System, the amplified TCR beta libraries were sequenced as 87-base-pair reads. In the source study's methods: A later analysis tallied 75 million to 85 million unique TCR beta chains across the roughly 610 repertoires, and approximately 12 million of those chains were shared by two or more donors. Raw reads were error-corrected and collapsed into unique sequences by a nearest-neighbor algorithm in which closely related sequences were merged to remove PCR and sequencing errors. To assign V, D and J gene segments, CDR3 sequences were aligned to IMGT reference sequences. For a sequence to be retained, at least a six-nucleotide match to both a V gene segment and a J gene segment was required. A rearrangement was called productive if the CDR3 had no stop codons and remained in frame with V and J, and every other rearrangement was called non-productive. Following IMGT convention, CDR3 was defined as the stretch from the second conserved V-encoded cysteine up to the conserved J-encoded phenylalanine. In an earlier analysis of roughly 610 of the donors, sequences lacking an unambiguous match to a single V gene segment were excluded. An earlier analysis of a few hundred of the donors called V segments functional above 56.7% productive rearrangements and segregating when the between-donor standard deviation exceeded 5%. A statistical classification framework was developed to diagnose cytomegalovirus status using the catalog of TCR beta chain sequences. In a later analysis, TCR nucleotide sequences were compared against IMGT/GENE-DB human TR gene sequences so that V and J genes could be assigned. The TCRdist pipeline was used in a later analysis to assign CDR3 sequences and most-parsimonious VDJ recombination scenarios. In a later analysis, each TCR beta chain was defined by its CDR3 amino acid sequence together with its V-gene family, and reads without a unique V-gene family were excluded. A later analysis removed 600 or so highly shared, low-generation-probability nucleotide sequences to deal with suspected cross-contamination and a sequencing artifact. In a later analysis, a clonal expansion index for each public chain was calculated from normalized within-repertoire ranks of inferred template counts. In a later analysis, generation probabilities were computed using a VDJ recombination model fitted to out-of-frame rearrangements, and the results were checked against IGoR. In a later analysis, TCR-TCR, TCR-HLA and TCR-CMV co-occurrence was scored with hypergeometric tests, and a repertoire-size bias correction was applied to TCR pairs. In a later analysis, false discovery rates were estimated by permuting HLA or CMV assignments 20 times. In a later analysis, co-occurring TCRs were grouped with DBSCAN, and TCRdist sequence similarity was added when clustering was performed within HLA-allele-positive subsets. Repertoires with fewer than 30,000 or more than 120,000 public chains were left out of co-occurrence clustering, as were a few repertoires with anomalous nucleotide sharing. What TCRdb holds here is the immuneACCESS table cut down to in-frame rearrangements. Part of the clones is not present; checked against another copy, under half of the missing clones reflect an unresolved V gene, and the others are unexplained. For V, J and clone size, that table is used; D and trimming come from the DNA. Counted in this sample were some 160,000 clones; about three quarters of them appeared once. The top ten hold around 3.3% of the sample.

On this clone itself: Its antigen is currently not known. There are no base qualities to consult, and no much larger clone falls within one base.

The chain joins TRBV2 to TRBJ1-1, and possibly TRBD1, on 6 matching bases. This clonotype was sampled from a woman aged 35 to 49 in good health and CMV-seronegative. The source material was PBMCs. The CDR3 corresponds to CASRWTENTEAFF. The nucleotide sequence is TGTGCCAGCAGATGGACAGAGAACACTGAAGCTTTCTTT. This CDR3, with the reference TRBV2 and TRBJ1-1 proteins standing in past its ends, gives the full variable domain EPEVTQTPSHQVTQMGQEVILRCVPISNHLYFYWYRQILGQKVEFLVSFYNNEISEKSEIFDDQFSVERPDGSNFTLKIRSTKLEDSAMYFCASRWTENTEAFFGQGTRLTVV.